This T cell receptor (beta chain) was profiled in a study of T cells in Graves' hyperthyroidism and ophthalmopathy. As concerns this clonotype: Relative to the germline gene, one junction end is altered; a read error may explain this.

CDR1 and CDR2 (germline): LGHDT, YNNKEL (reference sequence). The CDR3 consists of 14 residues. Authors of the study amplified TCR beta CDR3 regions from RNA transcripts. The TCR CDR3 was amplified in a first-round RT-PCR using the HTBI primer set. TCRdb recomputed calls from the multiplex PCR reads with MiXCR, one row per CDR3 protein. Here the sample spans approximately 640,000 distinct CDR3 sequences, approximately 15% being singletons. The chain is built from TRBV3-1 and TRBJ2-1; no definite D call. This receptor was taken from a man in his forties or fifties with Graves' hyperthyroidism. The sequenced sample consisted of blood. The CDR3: CANSQDFDGGEQFF. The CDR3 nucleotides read TGTGCCAACAGCCAAGATTTCGATGGTGGTGAGCAGTTCTTC.